This T cell receptor beta chain was identified in a study of T cell responses to AZD1222 COVID-19 vaccine. Study-level results: Repertoires were obtained only post-peak T cell response.

Measured with immunoSEQ multiplex PCR; TCRdb has only the in-frame clones, and not every one. The data contain tens of thousands of clones, approximately 89% of them singletons. Details on this clone: The antigen remains unidentified. The same CDR3 is also encoded by other DNA sequences in this sample.

The clonotype comes from an adult who received the AZD1222 COVID-19 vaccine. Source: peripheral blood, taken 28 days after the second AZD1222 dose.

CDR3 coding DNA: TGCAGCGTTAGGGACGGCGGAGAAAAACTGTTTTTT. The encoded protein is CSVRDGGEKLFF. V is TRBV29-1 and J is TRBJ1-4, with D possibly being TRBD1 (5 bases). V lost 5 bases and J lost 8, with 12 bases in between. The CDR3 spans 12 residues. CDR1 and CDR2 (germline): SQVTM, ANQGSEA.